Listed below are T cell receptor beta chains from one sample, sequenced in a study of cytomegalovirus exposure and HLA in healthy donors. Profiling relied on immunoSEQ multiplex PCR, and the TCRdb table lists in-frame clones only, not all of them. This sample has 250,000 or so clones, with roughly 84% found just once. Input material: PBMCs. The receptor set was obtained from a human donor in good health. Each CDR3 is given with its conserved first and last residue. The D gene is left open where the match is weak. Clone sizes are given selectively: once, few, many, or a class where the clone is expanded.

D: TRBD2; V: TRBV4-3; size: .; J: TRBJ2-1; DNA: TGCGCCAGCAGCCAAGGACGCGGTACTAGCGGGTTATACGAGAGCTCCTACAATGAGCAGTTCTTC; CDR3: CASSQGRGTSGLYESSYNEQFF
D: .; V: TRBV2; size: .; J: TRBJ2-6; DNA: TGTGCCAGCAGTCCCGCAGATGGGGCCAACGTCCTGACTTTC; CDR3: CASSPADGANVLTF
D: TRBD1; V: TRBV27; size: .; J: TRBJ1-2; DNA: TGTGCCAGCAGTGCCCCAGGGGGGTTTGGCTACACCTTC; CDR3: CASSAPGGFGYTF
D: .; V: TRBV28; size: .; J: TRBJ2-7; DNA: TGTGCCAGCAGTTTATACGGGGAAAACTACGAGCAGTACTTC; CDR3: CASSLYGENYEQYF
D: .; V: TRBV14; size: .; J: TRBJ1-4; DNA: TGTGCCAGCAGCCAAATTAGACAGACCAAGGAAAAACTGTTTTTT; CDR3: CASSQIRQTKEKLFF
D: TRBD1; V: TRBV19; size: .; J: TRBJ1-5; DNA: TGTGCCAGTACATCATTGGTCACCGGGACAGGCAATCAGCCCCAGCATTTT; CDR3: CASTSLVTGTGNQPQHF
D: .; V: TRBV21-1; size: .; J: TRBJ1-2; DNA: TGTGCCAGCAGTCCAGGGACAGCTGGCTACACCTTC; CDR3: CASSPGTAGYTF
D: .; V: TRBV19; size: .; J: TRBJ2-2; DNA: TGTGCCACACCAAGGGGGAGCACCGGGGAGCTGTTTTTT; CDR3: CATPRGSTGELFF
D: .; V: TRBV6-1; size: .; J: TRBJ1-1; DNA: TGTGCCAGCAGTGAAGCTGGCAGGGTGAACACTGAAGCTTTCTTT; CDR3: CASSEAGRVNTEAFF
D: TRBD1; V: TRBV9; size: .; J: TRBJ1-2; DNA: TGTGCCAGCAGAGAGGGGACAGGGGGTAACTATGGCTACACCTTC; CDR3: CASREGTGGNYGYTF
D: .; V: TRBV28; size: .; J: TRBJ1-1; DNA: TGTGCCAGCAGCAATCCTACAGGGTTAACTGAAGCTTTCTTT; CDR3: CASSNPTGLTEAFF
D: TRBD1; V: TRBV2; size: .; J: TRBJ2-5; DNA: TGTGCCAGCAGGCCTAGAGGGGGACAGGAGGCCCAGTACTTC; CDR3: CASRPRGGQEAQYF
D: .; V: TRBV19; size: once; J: TRBJ1-1; DNA: TGTGCCAGTAGTATAGGCCTTGTCGGGGGGAACACTGAAGCTTTCTTT; CDR3: CASSIGLVGGNTEAFF
D: TRBD2; V: TRBV30; size: .; J: TRBJ2-1; DNA: TGTGCCTGCACGGGGACTAGCGGGAGGGCTCGGTACAATGAGCAGTTCTTC; CDR3: CACTGTSGRARYNEQFF
D: .; V: TRBV11-3; size: once; J: TRBJ2-2; DNA: TGTGCCAGCAGCCCCAGGAATACCGGGGAGCTGTTTTTT; CDR3: CASSPRNTGELFF
D: .; V: TRBV19; size: .; J: TRBJ2-7; DNA: TGTGCCAGTAGTAGGCGGAGGAACTACGAGCAGTACTTC; CDR3: CASSRRRNYEQYF
D: .; V: TRBV19; size: .; J: TRBJ2-7; DNA: TGTGCCAGTAGCCCCGGGGCCTACGAGCAGTACTTC; CDR3: CASSPGAYEQYF
D: TRBD1; V: TRBV5-6; size: .; J: TRBJ2-7; DNA: TGTGCCAGCAGTTTATTAGGGGACAGAAATTCCTACGAGCAGTACTTC; CDR3: CASSLLGDRNSYEQYF
D: .; V: TRBV5-1; size: .; J: TRBJ1-4; DNA: TGCGCCAGCAGCTTGGAGGAAGGGGTGGAAAAACTGTTTTTT; CDR3: CASSLEEGVEKLFF
D: .; V: TRBV29-1; size: .; J: TRBJ2-1; DNA: TGCAGCGTTGAAGCCACTAGATCTTACAATGAGCAGTTCTTC; CDR3: CSVEATRSYNEQFF
D: TRBD1; V: TRBV4-1; size: few; J: TRBJ2-7; DNA: TGCGCCAGCAGCCAACGACAGGGGGCGATCGAGCAGTACTTC; CDR3: CASSQRQGAIEQYF
D: TRBD1; V: TRBV4-1; size: few; J: TRBJ1-2; DNA: TGCGCCAGCAGCCAAGGGGGACTTGGGACAGGGGGCCGGAACTATGGCTACACCTTC; CDR3: CASSQGGLGTGGRNYGYTF
D: TRBD1; V: TRBV9; size: .; J: TRBJ2-1; DNA: TGTGCCAGCAGCGCGGGACAGGGTTTTAACGTCCTTCAAAATGAGCAGTTCTTC; CDR3: CASSAGQGFNVLQNEQFF
D: .; V: TRBV7-2; size: .; J: TRBJ2-1; DNA: TGTGCCAGCAGCTTTACGGACAGTAACAATGAGCAGTTCTTC; CDR3: CASSFTDSNNEQFF
D: .; V: TRBV11-2; size: .; J: TRBJ1-1; DNA: TGTGCCAGCAGCTTAACGTCGTGGAGAATCATGAACACTGAAGCTTTCTTT; CDR3: CASSLTSWRIMNTEAFF
D: .; V: TRBV19; size: .; J: TRBJ1-2; DNA: TGTGCCAGTAGTATCTCTAGACAGTCACCAACCTTC; CDR3: CASSISRQSPTF
D: TRBD2; V: TRBV5-1; size: .; J: TRBJ2-3; DNA: TGCGCCAGCAGTACTAGGACTAGCGGGAGTGGCACAGATACGCAGTATTTT; CDR3: CASSTRTSGSGTDTQYF
D: TRBD1; V: TRBV14; size: .; J: TRBJ1-1; DNA: TGTGCCAGCAGCCTCCCCGGACAGGGTGGTGCTGAAGCTTTCTTT; CDR3: CASSLPGQGGAEAFF
D: .; V: TRBV29-1; size: .; J: TRBJ1-3; DNA: TGCAGCGTTGCCCAGTTCAGCGGGTCTGGAAACACCATATATTTT; CDR3: CSVAQFSGSGNTIYF
D: TRBD1; V: TRBV19; size: .; J: TRBJ2-7; DNA: TGTGCCAGTAGCCAGACAGGGAGCTACGAGCAGTACTTC; CDR3: CASSQTGSYEQYF
D: .; V: TRBV7-2; size: .; J: TRBJ2-7; DNA: TGTGCCAGCAGCTTAGTGGCCCGTCACGAGCAGTACTTC; CDR3: CASSLVARHEQYF
D: TRBD2; V: TRBV28; size: .; J: TRBJ2-1; DNA: TGTGCCAGCAGTTTGCCACTAGCGGGAGCGGGTTCCTACAATGAGCAGTTCTTC; CDR3: CASSLPLAGAGSYNEQFF
D: TRBD2; V: TRBV4-1; size: .; J: TRBJ2-7; DNA: TGCGCCAGCAGCCAACCCCAGCGGGGGTATTCCTACGAGCAGTACTTC; CDR3: CASSQPQRGYSYEQYF
D: .; V: TRBV29-1; size: .; J: TRBJ2-3; DNA: TGCAGCGTTCGGGGGTACACAGATACGCAGTATTTT; CDR3: CSVRGYTDTQYF
D: TRBD2; V: TRBV6-4; size: .; J: TRBJ2-1; DNA: TGTGCCAGCAGCGAGCGGGAGAGCTCCTACAATGAGCAGTTCTTC; CDR3: CASSERESSYNEQFF